This T cell receptor beta chain appears in the sequencing data of a study of identical twins. Study results and limitations: Within twin pairs, the out-of-frame alpha sequences they shared showed excess low generation probability. Memory repertoires showed no such pattern, whereas abundant cord blood beta clonotypes carried fewer insertions.

This clonotype was detected many times. Its antigen is currently unknown. The cDNA had a unique molecular identifier and a template-switch universal primer site. TCRdb processed the 5' RACE reads anew with MiXCR; each CDR3 protein has one entry. This sample yields under 350,000 distinct CDR3 sequences, of which over 8.5% are seen a single time; roughly 7% belongs to the top ten. There are 17 residues in the CDR3. Germline CDR1 reads MGHRA; CDR2 reads YSYEKL. V lost 3 bases and J lost 1; bases outside the gene matches: 9. The sample also formed part of further work on yellow fever vaccine responses in identical twins.

The V call is TRBV4-1, the J call TRBJ2-1; 7 bases map to TRBD1. The sequence came from a woman under 30 in good health. The sample consisted of CD8+ T cells sorted from blood. The CDR3 DNA reads TGCGCCAGCAGCCACCCACCCCCGGGACAGTCCTACAATGAGCAGTTCTTC. This encodes CASSHPPPGQSYNEQFF.